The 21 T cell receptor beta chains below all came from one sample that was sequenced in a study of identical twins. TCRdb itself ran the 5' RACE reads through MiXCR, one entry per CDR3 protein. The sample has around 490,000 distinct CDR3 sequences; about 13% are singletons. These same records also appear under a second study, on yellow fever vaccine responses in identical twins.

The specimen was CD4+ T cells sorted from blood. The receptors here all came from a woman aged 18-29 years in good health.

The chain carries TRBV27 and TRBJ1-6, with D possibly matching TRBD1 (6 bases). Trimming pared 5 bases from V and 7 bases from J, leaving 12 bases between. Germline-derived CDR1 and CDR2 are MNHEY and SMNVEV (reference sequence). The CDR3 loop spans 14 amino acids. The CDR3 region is CASSRNGGNSPLHF. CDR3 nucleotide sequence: TGTGCCAGCAGTCGCAACGGGGGCAATTCACCCCTCCACTTT.

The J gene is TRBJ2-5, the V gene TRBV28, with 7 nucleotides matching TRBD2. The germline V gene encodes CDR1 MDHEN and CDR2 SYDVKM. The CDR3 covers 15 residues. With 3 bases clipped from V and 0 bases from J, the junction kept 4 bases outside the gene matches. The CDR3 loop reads CASSLSSGNQETQYF. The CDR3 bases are TGTGCCAGCAGTTTGTCTAGCGGCAACCAAGAGACCCAGTACTTC.

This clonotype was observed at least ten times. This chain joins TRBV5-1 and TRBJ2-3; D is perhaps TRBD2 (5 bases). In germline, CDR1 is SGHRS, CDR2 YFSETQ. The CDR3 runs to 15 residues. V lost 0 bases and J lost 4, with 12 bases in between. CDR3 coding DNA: TGCGCCAGCAGCTTGGGGCTGGGAGTCGCAGATACGCAGTATTTT. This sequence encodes CASSLGLGVADTQYF.

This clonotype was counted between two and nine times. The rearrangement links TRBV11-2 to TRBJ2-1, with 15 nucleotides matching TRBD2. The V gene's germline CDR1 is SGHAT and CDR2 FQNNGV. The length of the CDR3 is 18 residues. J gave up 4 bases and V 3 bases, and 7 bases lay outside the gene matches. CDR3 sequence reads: CASSFGLAGGPPYNEQFF. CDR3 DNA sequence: TGTGCCAGCAGCTTCGGACTAGCGGGAGGGCCTCCTTACAATGAGCAGTTCTTC.

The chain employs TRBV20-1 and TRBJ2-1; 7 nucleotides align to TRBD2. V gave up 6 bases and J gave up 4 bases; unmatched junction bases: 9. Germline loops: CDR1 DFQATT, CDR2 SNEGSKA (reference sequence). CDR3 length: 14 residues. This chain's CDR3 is CSAAQASGYNEQFF. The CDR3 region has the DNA TGCAGTGCCGCCCAGGCTAGCGGATACAATGAGCAGTTCTTC.

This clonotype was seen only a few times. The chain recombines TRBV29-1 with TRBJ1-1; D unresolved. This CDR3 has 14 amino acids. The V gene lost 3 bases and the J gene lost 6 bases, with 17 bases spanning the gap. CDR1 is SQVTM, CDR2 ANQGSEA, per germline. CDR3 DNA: TGCAGCGTTGAGGTCGGGCAGGCGGGTTCTGAAGCTTTCTTT. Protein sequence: CSVEVGQAGSEAFF.

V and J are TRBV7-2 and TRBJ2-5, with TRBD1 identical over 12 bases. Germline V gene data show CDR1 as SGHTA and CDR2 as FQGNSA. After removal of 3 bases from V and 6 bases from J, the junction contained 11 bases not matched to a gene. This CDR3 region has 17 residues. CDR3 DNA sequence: TGTGCCAGCAGCTTCGGGCGGGACAGGGGGCGGAGAAAGACCCAGTACTTC. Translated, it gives CASSFGRDRGRRKTQYF.

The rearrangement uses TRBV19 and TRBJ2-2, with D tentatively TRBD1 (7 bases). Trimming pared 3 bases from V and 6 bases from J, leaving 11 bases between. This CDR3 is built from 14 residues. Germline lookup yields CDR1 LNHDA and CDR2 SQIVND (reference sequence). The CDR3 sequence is CASSIQGGPGELFF. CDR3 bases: TGTGCCAGTAGTATCCAGGGGGGTCCCGGGGAGCTGTTTTTT.

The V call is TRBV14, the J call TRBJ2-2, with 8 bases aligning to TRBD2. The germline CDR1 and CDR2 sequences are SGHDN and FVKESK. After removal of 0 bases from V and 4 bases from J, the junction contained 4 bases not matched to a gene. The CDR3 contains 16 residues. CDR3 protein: CASSQESGSFTGELFF. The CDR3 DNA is TGTGCCAGCAGCCAAGAAAGCGGGAGTTTCACCGGGGAGCTGTTTTTT.

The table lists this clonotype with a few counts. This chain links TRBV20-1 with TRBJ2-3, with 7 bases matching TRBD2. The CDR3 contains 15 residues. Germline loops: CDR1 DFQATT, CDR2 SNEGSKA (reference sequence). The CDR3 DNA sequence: TGCTTCCCTAGAGGGGAGGGCCTAAGCACAGATACGCAGTATTTT. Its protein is CFPRGEGLSTDTQYF.

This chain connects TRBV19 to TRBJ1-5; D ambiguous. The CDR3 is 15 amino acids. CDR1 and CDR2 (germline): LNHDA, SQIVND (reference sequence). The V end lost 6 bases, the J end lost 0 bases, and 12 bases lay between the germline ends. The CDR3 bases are TGTGCCAGTAGGACTATGGATTATAGCAATCAGCCCCAGCATTTT. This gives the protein CASRTMDYSNQPQHF.

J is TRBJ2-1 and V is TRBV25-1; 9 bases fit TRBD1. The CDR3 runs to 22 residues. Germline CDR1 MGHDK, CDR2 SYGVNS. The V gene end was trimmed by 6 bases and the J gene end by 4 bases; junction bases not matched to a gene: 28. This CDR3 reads CASRPGQGKRRNEAETYNEQFF. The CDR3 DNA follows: TGTGCCAGCAGACCGGGACAGGGAAAGCGCCGCAATGAAGCAGAAACTTACAATGAGCAGTTCTTC.

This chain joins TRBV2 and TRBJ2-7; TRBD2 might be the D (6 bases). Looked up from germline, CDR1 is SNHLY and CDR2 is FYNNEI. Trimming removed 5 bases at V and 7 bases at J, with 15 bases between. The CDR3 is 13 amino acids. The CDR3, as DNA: TGTGCCAGCAGTCCCGGGAGATCTTGGGAGCAGTACTTC. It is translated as CASSPGRSWEQYF.

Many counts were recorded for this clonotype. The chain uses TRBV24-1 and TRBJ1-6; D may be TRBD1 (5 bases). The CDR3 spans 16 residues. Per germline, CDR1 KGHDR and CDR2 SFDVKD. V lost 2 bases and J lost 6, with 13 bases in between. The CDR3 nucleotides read TGTGCCACCAGTGATTCCCACGGGGGAGTTAATTCACCCCTCCACTTT. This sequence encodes CATSDSHGGVNSPLHF.

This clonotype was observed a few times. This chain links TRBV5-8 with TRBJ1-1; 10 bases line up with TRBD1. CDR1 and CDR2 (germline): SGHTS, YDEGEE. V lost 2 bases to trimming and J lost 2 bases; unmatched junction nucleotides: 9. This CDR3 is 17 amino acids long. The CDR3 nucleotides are TGTGCCAGCAGCTTTATTAGCGGGACAGGGGATAACACTGAAGCTTTCTTT. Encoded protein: CASSFISGTGDNTEAFF. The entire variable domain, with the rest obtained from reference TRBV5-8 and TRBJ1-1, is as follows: EAGVTQSPTHLIKTRGQQATLRCSPISGHTSVYWYQQALGLGLQFLLWYDEGEERNRGNFPPRFSGRQFPNYSSELNVNALELEDSALYLCASSFISGTGDNTEAFFGQGTRLTVV.

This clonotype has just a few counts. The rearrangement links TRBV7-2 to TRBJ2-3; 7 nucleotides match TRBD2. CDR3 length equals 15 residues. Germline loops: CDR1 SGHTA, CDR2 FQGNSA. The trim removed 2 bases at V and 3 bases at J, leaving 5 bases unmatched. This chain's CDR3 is CASSLQAGITDTQYF. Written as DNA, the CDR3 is TGTGCCAGCAGCTTACAAGCGGGAATAACAGATACGCAGTATTTT.

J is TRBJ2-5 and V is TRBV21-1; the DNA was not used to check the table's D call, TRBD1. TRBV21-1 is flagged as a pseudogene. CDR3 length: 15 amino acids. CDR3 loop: CASSKRGQLQETQYF. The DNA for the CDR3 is TGTGCCAGCAGCAAAAGGGGACAGCTCCAAGAGACCCAGTACTTC.

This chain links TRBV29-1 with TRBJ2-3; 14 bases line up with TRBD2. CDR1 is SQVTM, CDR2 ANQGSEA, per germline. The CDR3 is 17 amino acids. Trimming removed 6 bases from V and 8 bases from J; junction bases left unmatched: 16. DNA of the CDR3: TGCAGCGTCTATACTATCGCCGGGACTAGCGGGAGTGGTACGCAGTATTTT. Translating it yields CSVYTIAGTSGSGTQYF.

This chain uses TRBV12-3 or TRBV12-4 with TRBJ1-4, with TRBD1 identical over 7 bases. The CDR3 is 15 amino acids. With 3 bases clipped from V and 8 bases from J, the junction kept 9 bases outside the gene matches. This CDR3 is CASSFRRTGLEKLFF. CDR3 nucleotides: TGTGCCAGCAGTTTTCGTCGGACAGGTTTGGAAAAACTGTTTTTT.

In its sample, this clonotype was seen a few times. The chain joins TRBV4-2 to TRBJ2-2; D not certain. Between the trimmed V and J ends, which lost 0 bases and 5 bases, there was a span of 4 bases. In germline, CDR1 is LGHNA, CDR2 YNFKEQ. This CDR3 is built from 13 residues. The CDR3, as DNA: TGTGCCAGCAGCCAAGATTTTACCGGGGAGCTGTTTTTT. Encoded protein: CASSQDFTGELFF.

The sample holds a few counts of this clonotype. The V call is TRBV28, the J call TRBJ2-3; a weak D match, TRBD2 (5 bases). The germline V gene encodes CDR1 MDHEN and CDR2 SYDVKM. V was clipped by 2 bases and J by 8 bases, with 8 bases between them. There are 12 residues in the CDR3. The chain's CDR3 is CASSLGLPTQYF. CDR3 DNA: TGTGCCAGCAGTTTAGGACTTCCTACGCAGTATTTT.